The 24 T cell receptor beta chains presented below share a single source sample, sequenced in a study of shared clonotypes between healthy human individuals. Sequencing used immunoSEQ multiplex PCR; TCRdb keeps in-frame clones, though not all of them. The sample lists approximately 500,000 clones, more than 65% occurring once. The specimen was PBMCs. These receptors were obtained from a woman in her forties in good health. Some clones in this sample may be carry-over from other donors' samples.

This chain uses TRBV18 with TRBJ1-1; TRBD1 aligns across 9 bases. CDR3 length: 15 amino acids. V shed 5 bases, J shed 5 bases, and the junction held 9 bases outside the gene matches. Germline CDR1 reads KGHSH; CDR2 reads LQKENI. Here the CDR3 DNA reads TGTGCCAGCTCAACCCTTAGCGACAGGGGGACTGAAGCTTTCTTT. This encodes CASSTLSDRGTEAFF.

In DNA form, the CDR3 reads TGTGCCAGCAGCTTCGACAGGACTGGTGGCAATCAGCCCCAGCATTTT. This gives the protein CASSFDRTGGNQPQHF. The chain has TRBV7-8 and TRBJ1-5; a possible D gene is TRBD1 (6 bases). The CDR3 length is 16 residues. Between the trimmed V and J ends, which lost 3 bases and 2 bases, there was a span of 14 bases. Germline-derived CDR1 and CDR2 are SGHVS and FQNEAQ.

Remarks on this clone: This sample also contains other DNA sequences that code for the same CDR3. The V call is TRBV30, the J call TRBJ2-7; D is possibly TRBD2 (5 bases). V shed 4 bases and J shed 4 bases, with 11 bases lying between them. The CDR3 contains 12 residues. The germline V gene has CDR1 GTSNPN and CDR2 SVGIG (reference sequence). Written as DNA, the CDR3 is TGTGCCTGGACCTCGGGGAGTTACGAGCAGTACTTC. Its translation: CAWTSGSYEQYF. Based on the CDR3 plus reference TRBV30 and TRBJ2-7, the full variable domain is SQTIHQWPATLVQPVGSPLSLECTVEGTSNPNLYWYRQAAGRGLQLLFYSVGIGQISSEVPQNLSASRPQDRQFILSSKKLLLSDSGFYLCAWTSGSYEQYFGPGTRLTVT.

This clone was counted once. CDR3 nucleotide sequence: TGTGCCAGTAGTATATGGAAGAACACTGAAGCTTTCTTT. This encodes CASSIWKNTEAFF. The chain recombines TRBV19 with TRBJ1-1, with no clear D. The CDR3 sequence is 13 residues long. V lost 2 bases, J lost 1 base, and 5 bases lay in between. Germline assignment: CDR1 LNHDA and CDR2 SQIVND (reference sequence).

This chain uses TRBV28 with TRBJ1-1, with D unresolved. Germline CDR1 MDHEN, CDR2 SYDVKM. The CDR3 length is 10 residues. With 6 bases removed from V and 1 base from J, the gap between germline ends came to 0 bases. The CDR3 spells CASRNTEAFF. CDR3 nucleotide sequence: TGTGCCAGCAGGAACACTGAAGCTTTCTTT.

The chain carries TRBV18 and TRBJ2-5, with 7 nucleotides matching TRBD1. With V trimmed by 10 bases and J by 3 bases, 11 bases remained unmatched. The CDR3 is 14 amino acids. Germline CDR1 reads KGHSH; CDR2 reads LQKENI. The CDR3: CATADRVIEETQYF. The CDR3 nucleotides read TGTGCCACGGCCGACAGGGTAATTGAAGAGACCCAGTACTTC.

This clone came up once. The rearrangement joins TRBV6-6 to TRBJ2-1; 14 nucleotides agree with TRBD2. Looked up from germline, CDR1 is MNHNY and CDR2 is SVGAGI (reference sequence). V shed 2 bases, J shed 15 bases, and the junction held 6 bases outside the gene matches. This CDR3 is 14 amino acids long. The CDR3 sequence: CASSYPGTSGSLFF. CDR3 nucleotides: TGTGCCAGCAGTTACCCCGGGACTAGCGGGAGTCTGTTCTTC.

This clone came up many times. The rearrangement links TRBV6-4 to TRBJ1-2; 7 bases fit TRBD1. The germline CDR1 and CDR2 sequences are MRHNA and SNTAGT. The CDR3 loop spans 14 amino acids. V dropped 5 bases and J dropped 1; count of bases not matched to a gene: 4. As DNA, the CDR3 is TGTGCCAGCAGTCGGGACAGAAGTAACTATGGCTACACCTTC. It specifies CASSRDRSNYGYTF.

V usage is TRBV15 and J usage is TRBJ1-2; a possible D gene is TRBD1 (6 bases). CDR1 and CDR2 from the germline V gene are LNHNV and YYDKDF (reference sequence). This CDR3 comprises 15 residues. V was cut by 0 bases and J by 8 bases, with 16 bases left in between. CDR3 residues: CATSRDFVGARGYTF. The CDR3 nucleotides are TGTGCCACCAGCAGAGATTTTGTGGGGGCTCGGGGCTACACCTTC.

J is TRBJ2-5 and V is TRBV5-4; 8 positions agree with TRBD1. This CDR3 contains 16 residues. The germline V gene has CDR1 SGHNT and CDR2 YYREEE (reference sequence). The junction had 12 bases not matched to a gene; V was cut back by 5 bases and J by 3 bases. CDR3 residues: CASSYGQGRTKETQYF. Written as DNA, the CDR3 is TGTGCCAGCAGTTACGGACAGGGAAGGACTAAAGAGACCCAGTACTTC.

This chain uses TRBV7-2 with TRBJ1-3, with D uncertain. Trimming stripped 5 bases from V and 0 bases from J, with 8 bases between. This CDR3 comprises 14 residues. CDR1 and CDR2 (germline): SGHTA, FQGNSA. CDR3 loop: CASSPDGSGNTIYF. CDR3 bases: TGTGCCAGCAGCCCCGATGGCTCTGGAAACACCATATATTTT.

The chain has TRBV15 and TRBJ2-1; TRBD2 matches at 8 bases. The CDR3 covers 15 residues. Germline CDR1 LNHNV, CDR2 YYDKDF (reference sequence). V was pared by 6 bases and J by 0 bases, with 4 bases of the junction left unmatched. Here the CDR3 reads CATSTSGNSYNEQFF. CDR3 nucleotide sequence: TGTGCCACCAGTACTAGCGGCAACTCCTACAATGAGCAGTTCTTC.

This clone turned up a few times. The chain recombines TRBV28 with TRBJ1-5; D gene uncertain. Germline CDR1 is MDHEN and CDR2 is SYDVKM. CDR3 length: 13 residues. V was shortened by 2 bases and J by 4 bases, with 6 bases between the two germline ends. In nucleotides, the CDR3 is TGTGCCAGCAGTTTAGACGGAAATCAGCCCCAGCATTTT. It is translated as CASSLDGNQPQHF.

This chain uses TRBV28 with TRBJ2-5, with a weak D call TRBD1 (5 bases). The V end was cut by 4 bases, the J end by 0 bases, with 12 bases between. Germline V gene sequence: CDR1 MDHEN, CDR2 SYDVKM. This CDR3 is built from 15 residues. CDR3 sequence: CASSSQTAYQETQYF. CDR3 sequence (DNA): TGTGCCAGCAGTTCCCAGACAGCGTACCAAGAGACCCAGTACTTC.

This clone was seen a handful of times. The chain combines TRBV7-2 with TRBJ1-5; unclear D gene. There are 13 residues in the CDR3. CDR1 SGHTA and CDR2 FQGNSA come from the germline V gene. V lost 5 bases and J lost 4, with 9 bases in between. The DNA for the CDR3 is TGTGCCAGCAGCACCCAGTGGAATCAGCCCCAGCATTTT. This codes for CASSTQWNQPQHF.

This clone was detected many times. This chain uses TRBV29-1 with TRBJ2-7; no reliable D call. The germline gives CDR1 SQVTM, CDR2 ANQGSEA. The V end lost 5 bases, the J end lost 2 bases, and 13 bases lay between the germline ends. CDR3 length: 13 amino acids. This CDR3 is CSVTPGEPYEQYF. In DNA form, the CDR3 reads TGCAGCGTTACTCCTGGAGAACCCTACGAGCAGTACTTC.

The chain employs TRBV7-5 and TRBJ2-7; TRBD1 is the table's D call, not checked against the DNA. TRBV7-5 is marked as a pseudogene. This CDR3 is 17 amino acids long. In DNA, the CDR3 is TGTGTCAGAAGGATATCGGTGGACAGGGGAACTTTCTACGAGCAGTACTTC. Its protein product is CVRRISVDRGTFYEQYF.

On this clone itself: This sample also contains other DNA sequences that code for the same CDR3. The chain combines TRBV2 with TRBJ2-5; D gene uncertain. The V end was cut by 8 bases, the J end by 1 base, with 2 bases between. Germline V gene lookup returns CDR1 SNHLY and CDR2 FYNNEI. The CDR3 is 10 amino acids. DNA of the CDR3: TGTGCCAGCTCCCAAGAGACCCAGTACTTC. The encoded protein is CASSQETQYF.

The CDR3: CASSSDENYEQYF. The CDR3 DNA sequence: TGTGCCAGCAGCTCAGACGAGAACTACGAGCAGTACTTC. The chain uses TRBV7-8 and TRBJ2-7; no clear D. This CDR3 comprises 13 residues. Trimming removed 4 bases from V and 3 bases from J, with 10 bases in between. Per germline, CDR1 SGHVS and CDR2 FQNEAQ.

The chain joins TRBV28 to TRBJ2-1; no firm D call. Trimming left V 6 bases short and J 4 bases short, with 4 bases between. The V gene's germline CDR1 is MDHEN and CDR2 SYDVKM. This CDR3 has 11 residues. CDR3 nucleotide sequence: TGTGCCAGCAGAGCTTACAATGAGCAGTTCTTC. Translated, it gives CASRAYNEQFF.

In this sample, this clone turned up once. CDR3 residues: CASSFGLAGFNEQFF. The DNA of the CDR3 is TGTGCCAGCAGCTTCGGACTAGCGGGATTCAATGAGCAGTTCTTC. The gene calls are TRBV11-2 and TRBJ2-1; 12 nucleotides align to TRBD2. From germline, CDR1 is SGHAT and CDR2 FQNNGV. The CDR3 consists of 15 residues. With V trimmed by 3 bases and J by 6 bases, 3 bases remained unmatched.

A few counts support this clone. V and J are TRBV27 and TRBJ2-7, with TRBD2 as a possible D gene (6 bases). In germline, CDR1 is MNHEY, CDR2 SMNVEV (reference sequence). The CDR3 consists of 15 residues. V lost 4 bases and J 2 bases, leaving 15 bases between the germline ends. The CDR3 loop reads CASSWDSLSPYEQYF. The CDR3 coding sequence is TGTGCCAGCAGTTGGGACTCCCTATCACCCTACGAGCAGTACTTC.

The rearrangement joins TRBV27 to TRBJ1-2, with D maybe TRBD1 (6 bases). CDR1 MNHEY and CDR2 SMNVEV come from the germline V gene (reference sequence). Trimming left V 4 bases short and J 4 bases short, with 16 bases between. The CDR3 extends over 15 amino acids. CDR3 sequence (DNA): TGTGCCAGCAGTTCGCCTTTTCAGGGGATCTATGGCTACACCTTC. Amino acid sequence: CASSSPFQGIYGYTF.

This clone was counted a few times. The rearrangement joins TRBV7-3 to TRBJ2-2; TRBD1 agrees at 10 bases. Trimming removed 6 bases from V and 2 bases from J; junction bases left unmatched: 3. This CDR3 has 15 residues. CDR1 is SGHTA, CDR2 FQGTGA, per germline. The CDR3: CASRKTGGNTGELFF. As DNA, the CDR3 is TGTGCCAGCAGAAAGACAGGGGGCAACACCGGGGAGCTGTTTTTT.